The rows below give T cell receptor beta chains drawn from one sample of a study of human thymus T cells. Assay used: immunoSEQ multiplex PCR; TCRdb lists only in-frame clones, some missing. The data show tens of thousands of clones, 85% to 95% seen once. Sequencing used thymus tissue. All receptors come from a girl younger than two with a congenital heart defect but otherwise immunologically healthy. Each CDR3 is given with its conserved first and last residue. D genes are given only for firm matches. Rows may omit the clone size; those that give it use once, few, many or a size class.

D	size	V	J	CDR3	DNA
NA	once	TRBV28	TRBJ1-1	CASSFISEAFF	TGTGCCAGCAGTTTTATCAGTGAAGCTTTCTTT
TRBD2	NA	TRBV28	TRBJ2-1	CASSFRISGTSGNEQFF	TGTGCCAGCAGTTTCAGAATCTCCGGGACTAGCGGCAATGAGCAGTTCTTC
NA	NA	TRBV30	TRBJ1-5	CAWSVRRGPPGQPQHF	TGTGCCTGGAGTGTACGGAGGGGCCCCCCGGGTCAGCCCCAGCATTTT
TRBD2	NA	TRBV19	TRBJ2-7	CASSIGLELAGGNEQYF	TGTGCCAGTAGTATAGGTTTGGAGCTAGCGGGAGGCAACGAGCAGTACTTC
NA	NA	TRBV19	TRBJ1-1	CASSIGPQDLNTEAFF	TGTGCCAGTAGTATCGGGCCCCAGGACTTGAACACTGAAGCTTTCTTT
TRBD1	NA	TRBV19	TRBJ2-4	CATAGQGALLAKNIQYF	TGTGCCACCGCGGGACAGGGGGCCTTACTAGCCAAAAACATTCAGTACTTC
TRBD1	NA	TRBV18	TRBJ2-7	CASSRDSYSYEQYF	TGTGCCAGCTCACGGGACAGCTACTCCTACGAGCAGTACTTC
TRBD1	NA	TRBV27	TRBJ2-5	CASSFHTRGYQETQYF	TGTGCCAGCAGTTTCCATACCAGGGGGTACCAAGAGACCCAGTACTTC
NA	once	TRBV7-2	TRBJ1-4	CASSSTGREGEKLFF	TGTGCCAGCAGCTCTACAGGGAGGGAGGGTGAAAAACTGTTTTTT
NA	NA	TRBV4-1	TRBJ1-3	CASSLWGTDSGNTIYF	TGCGCCAGCAGCCTTTGGGGGACGGACTCTGGAAACACCATATATTTT
TRBD1	NA	TRBV18	TRBJ2-7	CASSHDRVPYEQYF	TGTGCCAGCTCACATGACAGGGTCCCCTACGAGCAGTACTTC
NA	NA	TRBV5-1	TRBJ1-1	CASSHGVYGRRTEAFF	TGCGCCAGCAGCCATGGGGTTTATGGGCGGAGGACTGAAGCTTTCTTT
NA	NA	TRBV9	TRBJ2-7	CASTPRKDSYEQYF	TGTGCCAGCACACCTCGAAAGGACAGCTACGAGCAGTACTTC
TRBD2	NA	TRBV2	TRBJ2-1	CASSGLAEGPNEQFF	TGTGCCAGCAGTGGACTAGCGGAGGGGCCCAATGAGCAGTTCTTC
TRBD2	NA	TRBV5-1	TRBJ2-2	CASSPRLAGGYGELFF	TGCGCCAGCAGCCCTCGACTAGCGGGAGGGTACGGGGAGCTGTTTTTT
TRBD2	NA	TRBV7-9	TRBJ2-1	CASSLAETSGQPSYNEQFF	TGTGCCAGCAGCTTAGCGGAGACTAGCGGCCAACCCTCCTACAATGAGCAGTTCTTC
TRBD2	NA	TRBV5-6	TRBJ2-5	CASSLEGGGRAEETQYF	TGTGCCAGCAGCTTGGAAGGGGGCGGGAGGGCTGAGGAGACCCAGTACTTC
TRBD2	NA	TRBV10-3	TRBJ2-1	CAISESPLAGVHEQFF	TGTGCCATCAGTGAGTCCCCCCTAGCGGGAGTTCATGAGCAGTTCTTC
NA	NA	TRBV30	TRBJ1-1	CAWSVWLLMNTEAFF	TGTGCCTGGAGTGTTTGGCTACTCATGAACACTGAAGCTTTCTTT
NA	NA	TRBV28	TRBJ2-5	CASRGRWGPKETQYF	TGTGCCAGCAGGGGTCGGTGGGGCCCCAAAGAGACCCAGTACTTC
TRBD2	NA	TRBV28	TRBJ2-1	CASSFEPESSPLADYNEQFF	TGTGCCAGCAGTTTCGAACCCGAAAGTAGCCCTCTAGCGGACTACAATGAGCAGTTCTTC
NA	once	TRBV5-4	TRBJ2-7	CASSLGGAGEQYF	TGTGCCAGCAGCTTGGGCGGGGCTGGGGAGCAGTACTTC
TRBD2	NA	TRBV7-8	TRBJ2-5	CASSHRTSGDQETQYF	TGTGCCAGCAGCCACCGGACTAGCGGGGACCAAGAGACCCAGTACTTC
NA	NA	TRBV7-2	TRBJ2-3	CASSFVPGSTDTQYF	TGTGCCAGCAGCTTCGTCCCGGGGAGCACAGATACGCAGTATTTT
TRBD2	NA	TRBV30	TRBJ2-1	CAWSVRLAGRDEQFF	TGTGCCTGGAGTGTTAGGCTAGCGGGAAGAGATGAGCAGTTCTTC
NA	NA	TRBV28	TRBJ2-4	CASSHQGSAKNIQYF	TGTGCCAGCAGTCATCAGGGTTCAGCCAAAAACATTCAGTACTTC
NA	NA	TRBV6-5	TRBJ2-7	CASSSMGGGHYEQYF	TGTGCCAGCAGTTCCATGGGGGGCGGCCACTACGAGCAGTACTTC
NA	NA	TRBV23-1	TRBJ2-7	CASSQMDSPAYEQYF	TGCGCCAGCAGTCAAATGGACAGCCCGGCCTACGAGCAGTACTTC
NA	NA	TRBV5-1	TRBJ1-2	CASSLKPRTNYGYTF	TGCGCCAGCAGCTTAAAACCTCGAACTAACTATGGCTACACCTTC
NA	NA	TRBV18	TRBJ1-1	CASSHEGPGTEAFF	TGTGCCAGCTCACATGAGGGCCCAGGAACTGAAGCTTTCTTT
NA	NA	TRBV4-1	TRBJ2-1	CASSQAEVRGGYNEQFF	TGCGCCAGCAGCCAAGCAGAGGTCCGTGGAGGGTACAATGAGCAGTTCTTC
NA	NA	TRBV28	TRBJ2-1	CASSFPSEGLHNEQFF	TGTGCCAGCAGTTTCCCATCGGAGGGGCTGCACAATGAGCAGTTCTTC
NA	once	TRBV6-1	TRBJ2-2	CASTGAGELFF	TGTGCCAGCACAGGGGCCGGGGAGCTGTTTTTT
NA	NA	TRBV18	TRBJ2-1	CASSPLGSHSYNEQFF	TGTGCCAGCTCACCACTAGGCAGTCACTCCTACAATGAGCAGTTCTTC
TRBD1	NA	TRBV27	TRBJ1-5	CASSSRTRGTSNQPQHF	TGTGCCAGCAGTTCCCGTACCAGGGGGACAAGCAATCAGCCCCAGCATTTT
TRBD1	NA	TRBV25-1	TRBJ1-2	CASTAGGNYGYTF	TGTGCCAGCACGGCAGGGGGAAACTATGGCTACACCTTC
NA	NA	TRBV19	TRBJ1-5	CASSPHSPTGNDEGNQPQHF	TGTGCCAGTAGTCCCCATAGTCCGACCGGTAACGACGAAGGCAATCAGCCCCAGCATTTT